A single sample gave rise to the 32 T cell receptor beta chains below, sequenced in a study of Graves' ophthalmopathy and Graves' hyperthyroidism. Amplification of the TCR beta CDR3 regions used RNA transcripts (as template). The first-round RT-PCR employed HTBI primers together with the Qiagen OneStep RT-PCR kit. A multiplex PCR was then performed as the second round. TCRdb called the multiplex PCR reads again in MiXCR, with one record for every CDR3 protein. Of hundreds of thousands of distinct CDR3 sequences detected, around 20% appear once; the ten largest clones hold around 3%. Sequencing was performed on peripheral blood. These receptors came from a young woman with stable Graves' hyperthyroidism.

Many counts were recorded for this clonotype. The chain employs TRBV6-2 or TRBV6-3 and TRBJ2-2, with 12 bases lining up with TRBD2. Germline CDR1 MNHEY, CDR2 SVGEGT. This CDR3 region has 15 residues. J was trimmed by 6 bases and V by 6 bases; bases with no gene match: 5. CDR3 nucleotides: TGTGCCAGCAGCACGACTAGCGGGAGTCCCGGGGAGCTGTTTTTT. Translating gives CASSTTSGSPGELFF.

This clonotype has at least ten counts. The chain joins TRBV6-5 to TRBJ2-5, with D unclear. The germline gives CDR1 MNHEY, CDR2 SVGAGI. The V gene lost 2 bases and the J gene lost 1 base, with 5 bases spanning the gap. The CDR3 is made up of 13 amino acids. The CDR3 protein is CASSYDGQETQYF. Here the CDR3 DNA reads TGTGCCAGCAGTTACGACGGCCAAGAGACCCAGTACTTC.

This clonotype was observed at least ten times. The chain employs TRBV19 and TRBJ2-7, with D perhaps matching TRBD1 (5 bases). There are 14 residues in the CDR3. The germline CDR1 and CDR2 sequences are LNHDA and SQIVND (reference sequence). V lost 7 bases, J lost 6 bases, and 19 bases lay in between. The CDR3 sequence is CASMGLTEKGEQYF. CDR3 bases: TGTGCCAGTATGGGATTGACAGAAAAGGGCGAGCAGTACTTC.

This clonotype has more than one count but fewer than ten. The chain joins TRBV20-1 to TRBJ2-3; 10 nucleotides align to TRBD2. Germline V gene sequence: CDR1 DFQATT, CDR2 SNEGSKA (reference sequence). There are 12 residues in the CDR3. The CDR3 is CSGTSGTDTQYF. The CDR3, as DNA: TGCAGCGGGACTAGCGGCACAGATACGCAGTATTTT.

This clonotype was counted at least ten times. One junction end disagrees with the germline gene, perhaps due to a read error. The chain couples TRBV6-1 to TRBJ1-5, with D unresolved. Germline CDR1 reads MNHNS; CDR2 reads SASEGT. There are 12 residues in the CDR3. The chain's CDR3 is CASSVQGPSYFF. The CDR3 coding sequence is TGTGCCAGCAGCGTACAAGGACCGTCCTATTTTTTT.

About this clonotype itself: The junction departs from germline at one end; a sequencing error may be responsible. The chain uses TRBV12-3 or TRBV12-4 and TRBJ1-2, with D possibly TRBD1 on 5 matching bases. The CDR3 loop spans 18 amino acids. CDR3 coding DNA: TGTGCCAGCAGTTTACTCGGGCGACAGAGCCTTATTAACTATGGCCACACCTTC. Its protein product is CASSLLGRQSLINYGHTF.

This clonotype has only a few counts. The rearrangement links TRBV5-1 to TRBJ2-7; no reliable D call. The V and J ends lost 4 bases and 5 bases respectively, with 13 bases between them. The CDR3 has 13 residues. Germline V gene data show CDR1 as SGHRS and CDR2 as YFSETQ. CDR3 protein: CASSLGPLHEQYF. The CDR3, as DNA: TGCGCCAGCAGCCTAGGACCGCTGCACGAGCAGTACTTC.

This clonotype was observed at least ten times. The chain employs TRBV19 and TRBJ1-1; D remains unclear. Germline lookup yields CDR1 LNHDA and CDR2 SQIVND (reference sequence). This CDR3 spans 14 amino acids. Trimming removed 3 bases from V and 1 base from J, with 9 bases in between. This chain's CDR3 is CASSIYGPNTEAFF. Here the CDR3 DNA reads TGTGCCAGTAGTATCTATGGACCGAACACTGAAGCTTTCTTT.

For this clonotype: A much larger clone sits a single nucleotide away, making a read error possible. A read error is likely, as this CDR3 ends without the conserved phenylalanine or tryptophan. J is TRBJ2-6 and V is TRBV6-1; a weak D match, TRBD1 (6 bases). Germline CDR1 reads MNHNS; CDR2 reads SASEGT. This CDR3 is 14 amino acids long. Trimming left V 10 bases short and J 1 base short, with 11 bases between. CDR3 DNA sequence: TGTGCCACCGAACAGGGTTCTGGGGCCAACGTCCTGACTGTC. This translates into CATEQGSGANVLTV.

This clonotype was observed many times. The chain combines TRBV9 with TRBJ2-5; 8 bases are shared with TRBD2. The J segment lost 2 bases and the V segment lost 0 bases, leaving 3 bases of the junction unmatched. CDR1 SGDLS and CDR2 YYNGEE come from the germline V gene. The CDR3 is 15 amino acids. Here the CDR3 reads CASSVAAGVQETQYF. The DNA for the CDR3 is TGTGCCAGCAGCGTAGCAGCGGGAGTACAAGAGACCCAGTACTTC.

This clonotype was recorded at least ten times. V is TRBV4-3 and J is TRBJ2-2; maybe TRBD2 (6 bases). Germline V gene data show CDR1 as LGHNA and CDR2 as YSLEER. The CDR3 runs to 17 residues. Trimming pared 0 bases from V and 0 bases from J, leaving 11 bases between. In nucleotides, the CDR3 is TGCGCCAGCAGCCAAGATAGCCCTAGCGCGAACACCGGGGAGCTGTTTTTT. It codes for CASSQDSPSANTGELFF.

In regard to this clonotype: Just one base apart from a much larger clone, this may be a read error. This sequence joins TRBV10-3 and TRBJ2-7, with TRBD2 matching 7 bases. The length of the CDR3 is 15 residues. Germline CDR1 ENHRY, CDR2 SYGVKD. CDR3 DNA sequence: TGTGTCATCAGTGAGTGGGGACTACCGCCCTACGAGCAGTACTTC. This gives the protein CVISEWGLPPYEQYF.

The CDR3, as DNA: TGCGCCAGCAGCCAGGGCCTTACCGTAGCCAAAAACATTCAGTACTTC. Protein sequence: CASSQGLTVAKNIQYF. The chain combines TRBV5-1 with TRBJ2-4; D may be TRBD1 (5 bases). Looked up from germline, CDR1 is SGHRS and CDR2 is YFSETQ. The length of the CDR3 is 16 residues. The V and J ends lost 4 bases and 0 bases respectively, with 14 bases between them.

This clonotype has at least ten counts. This rearrangement joins TRBV4-2 to TRBJ1-5, with D unresolved. Germline V gene sequence: CDR1 LGHNA, CDR2 YNFKEQ. Trimming cost V 0 bases and J 2 bases, with 8 bases left between them. The CDR3 has 15 amino acids. The CDR3 DNA reads TGTGCCAGCAGCCAAGAGGGAATCCGCAATCAGCCCCAGCATTTT. Protein: CASSQEGIRNQPQHF.

This clonotype was seen a few times. Written as DNA, the CDR3 is TGTGCCAGCAGTATCCAGCGGGACAACTATGGCTACACCTTC. Protein: CASSIQRDNYGYTF. The J gene is TRBJ1-2, the V gene TRBV6-1; perhaps TRBD1 as D (5 bases). The germline CDR1 and CDR2 sequences are MNHNS and SASEGT. This CDR3 is 14 amino acids long. Trimming took off 5 bases at V and 2 bases at J, with 12 bases between the two ends.

This clonotype was detected many times. This chain links TRBV10-3 with TRBJ2-7, with D possibly being TRBD1 or TRBD2 (5 bases each). CDR1 and CDR2 from the germline V gene are ENHRY and SYGVKD. The V end was cut by 2 bases, the J end by 6 bases, with 14 bases between. This CDR3 spans 14 amino acids. The CDR3 DNA sequence: TGTGCCATCAGTGAGGGGACCGATACCGGCGAGCAGTACTTC. This translates into CAISEGTDTGEQYF.

To note about this clonotype: A much larger clonotype is one base distant, so this may be a read error. V is TRBV9 and J is TRBJ2-7, with a possible D match to TRBD2 (6 bases). Between the trimmed V and J ends, which lost 4 bases and 3 bases, there was a span of 17 bases. Germline V gene data show CDR1 as SGDLS and CDR2 as YYNGEE. The CDR3 length is 15 residues. The CDR3: CASSSRDSPYYEQYF. CDR3 nucleotide sequence: TGTGCCAGCAGCTCGCGGGACTCACCCTACTACGAGCAGTACTTC.

This clonotype was seen many times. The V and J genes are TRBV6-1 and TRBJ2-7, with 9 positions matching TRBD1. Unmatched junction bases numbered 0, after V lost 0 bases and J lost 3 bases. Germline assignment: CDR1 MNHNS and CDR2 SASEGT. The CDR3 extends over 14 amino acids. The CDR3 here is CASSEAGQGYEQYF. In DNA form, the CDR3 reads TGTGCCAGCAGTGAAGCGGGACAGGGCTACGAGCAGTACTTC.

The table lists this clonotype with many counts. The gene calls are TRBV12-3 or TRBV12-4 and TRBJ2-7, with TRBD1 matching 9 bases. Trimming at V came to 2 bases and at J to 3 bases, leaving 2 bases not matched to a gene. The CDR3 runs to 14 residues. CDR3 DNA: TGTGCCAGCAGTTTATGGGACAGGGTCTACGAGCAGTACTTC. This translates into CASSLWDRVYEQYF.

The sample holds many counts of this clonotype. The chain is built from TRBV11-2 and TRBJ2-7; D gene unclear. The CDR3 extends over 12 amino acids. Between the trimmed V and J ends, which lost 5 bases and 5 bases, there was a span of 10 bases. CDR1 and CDR2 (germline): SGHAT, FQNNGV. Here the CDR3 DNA reads TGTGCCAGCAGCCCAAACCTGGACGAGCAGTACTTC. Translating gives CASSPNLDEQYF.

There are many counts of this clonotype. The genes are TRBV12-3 or TRBV12-4 and TRBJ1-5, with a possible D match to TRBD1 (6 bases). The CDR3 is made up of 14 amino acids. Deletions cut 8 bases from V and 6 bases from J, with 17 bases between. The CDR3 here is CASRPGGGGQPQHF. Written as DNA, the CDR3 is TGTGCCAGCCGCCCCGGAGGGGGAGGTCAGCCCCAGCATTTT.

In DNA, the CDR3 is TGTGCCAGCAGCTTGGACAGGGCCCTCTACGAGCAGTACTTC. It is translated as CASSLDRALYEQYF. This chain links TRBV6-1 with TRBJ2-7, with 8 bases aligning to TRBD1. The CDR3 sequence is 14 residues long. With V trimmed by 6 bases and J by 3 bases, 7 bases remained unmatched. Germline loops: CDR1 MNHNS, CDR2 SASEGT.

This clonotype was seen repeatedly, ten times or more. V usage is TRBV2 and J usage is TRBJ2-7; 13 nucleotides match TRBD2. J gave up 6 bases and V 7 bases, and 6 bases lay outside the gene matches. This CDR3 has 14 amino acids. CDR1 SNHLY and CDR2 FYNNEI come from the germline V gene. CDR3 nucleotides: TGTGCCAGCACCCAGGGACTAGCGGGACCCGAGCAGTACTTC. Residues: CASTQGLAGPEQYF. The full variable domain, rest sourced from reference TRBV2 and TRBJ2-7, is EPEVTQTPSHQVTQMGQEVILRCVPISNHLYFYWYRQILGQKVEFLVSFYNNEISEKSEIFDDQFSVERPDGSNFTLKIRSTKLEDSAMYFCASTQGLAGPEQYFGPGTRLTVT.

This chain links TRBV19 with TRBJ2-7; D not certain. Between the trimmed V and J ends, which lost 3 bases and 0 bases, there was a span of 12 bases. Germline V CDR1 and CDR2: LNHDA, SQIVND (reference sequence). The length of the CDR3 is 15 residues. The CDR3 DNA reads as TGTGCCAGTAGTATTTCGGGCGACCCCTCCTACGAGCAGTACTTC. Its translation: CASSISGDPSYEQYF.

There are many counts of this clonotype. The chain has TRBV12-3 or TRBV12-4 and TRBJ2-4, with D hard to call. Trimming removed 8 bases at V and 2 bases at J, with 4 bases between. The length of the CDR3 is 11 residues. Written as DNA, the CDR3 is TGTGCCAGCGGGACCAAAAACATTCAGTACTTC. As protein: CASGTKNIQYF.

This clonotype has at least ten counts. The chain combines TRBV18 with TRBJ2-5, with D maybe TRBD1 (6 bases). Germline V gene sequence: CDR1 KGHSH, CDR2 LQKENI. Trimming removed 3 bases at V and 10 bases at J, with 21 bases between. The CDR3 loop spans 15 amino acids. The CDR3 coding sequence is TGTGCCAGCTCACCCTCGCTGGACAGCTCTACGGGCCAGTACTTC. It yields the protein CASSPSLDSSTGQYF. Full variable domain (missing parts from reference TRBV18 and TRBJ2-5): NAGVMQNPRHLVRRRGQEARLRCSPMKGHSHVYWYRQLPEEGLKFMVYLQKENIIDESGMPKERFSAEFPKEGPSILRIQQVVRGDSAAYFCASSPSLDSSTGQYFGPGTRLLVL.

Notes on this clonotype: A junction end diverges from the germline sequence, so it may reflect a read error. CDR3 nucleotide sequence: TGCGCCAGCAGCTTGGGTGGGCTCATGAACACTGAAGCTCTCTTT. Amino acids: CASSLGGLMNTEALF. The rearrangement uses TRBV5-1 and TRBJ1-1; D call uncertain. The CDR3 extends over 15 amino acids. Germline lookup yields CDR1 SGHRS and CDR2 YFSETQ.

This clonotype was detected many times. The chain joins TRBV6-1 to TRBJ2-7; 8 bases match TRBD2. Germline CDR1 MNHNS, CDR2 SASEGT. The CDR3 is 16 residues long. The V and J ends lost 7 bases and 0 bases, in that order; junction bases with no gene match: 11. In nucleotides, the CDR3 is TGTGCCAGCAACGCCGCCGGGGGGGTGGTCTCCTACGAGCAGTACTTC. Protein sequence: CASNAAGGVVSYEQYF.

About this clonotype itself: Possible read error: a much larger clone is one base away. V gene TRBV10-3 combines with J gene TRBJ1-5, with D possibly being TRBD1 (6 bases). Germline assignment: CDR1 ENHRY and CDR2 SYGVKD. This CDR3 is built from 17 residues. CDR3 bases: TGTGCCATCAGTGACCCCTCCCGACAGGAGAGCAATCGGCCCCAGCATTTT. Its protein is CAISDPSRQESNRPQHF.

The CDR3 sequence is CASSLDRGRDTQYF. For the CDR3, the DNA is TGTGCCAGCAGCTTAGACAGGGGGCGGGATACGCAGTATTTT. This chain uses TRBV7-3 with TRBJ2-3, with 10 bases that match TRBD1. This CDR3 has 14 residues. J gave up 6 bases and V 2 bases, and 2 bases lay outside the gene matches. Germline V gene lookup returns CDR1 SGHTA and CDR2 FQGTGA.

This sequence joins TRBV2 and TRBJ1-1; D possibly corresponds to TRBD1 (5 bases). The CDR3 length is 13 residues. Deletions cut 7 bases from V and 7 bases from J, with 16 bases between. From germline, CDR1 is SNHLY and CDR2 FYNNEI. CDR3 in amino acids: CASTSDTVNEAFF. The CDR3 nucleotides are TGTGCCAGCACATCGGACACAGTAAATGAAGCTTTCTTT.

This clonotype showed up many times. CDR3 in DNA: TGCAGCGTCCAGACAGGGGGCGATTCACCCCTCCACTTT. Translated: CSVQTGGDSPLHF. V is TRBV29-1 and J is TRBJ1-6, with 10 bases matching TRBD1. The CDR3 totals 13 residues. CDR1 is SQVTM, CDR2 ANQGSEA, per germline. The V and J ends lost 6 bases and 8 bases, in that order; junction bases with no gene match: 4.